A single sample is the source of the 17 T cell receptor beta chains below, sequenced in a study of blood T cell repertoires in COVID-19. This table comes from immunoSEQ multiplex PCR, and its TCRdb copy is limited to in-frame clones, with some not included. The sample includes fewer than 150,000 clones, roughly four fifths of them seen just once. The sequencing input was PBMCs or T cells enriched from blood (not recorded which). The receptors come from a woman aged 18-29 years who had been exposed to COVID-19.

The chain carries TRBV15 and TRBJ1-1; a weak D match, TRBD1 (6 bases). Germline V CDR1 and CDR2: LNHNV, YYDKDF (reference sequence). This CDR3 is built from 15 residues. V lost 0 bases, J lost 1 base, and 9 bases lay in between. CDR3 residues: CATSRDRGRNTEAFF. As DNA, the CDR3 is TGTGCCACCAGCAGAGACAGGGGACGGAACACTGAAGCTTTCTTT. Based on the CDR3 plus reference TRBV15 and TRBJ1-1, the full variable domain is DAMVIQNPRYQVTQFGKPVTLSCSQTLNHNVMYWYQQKSSQAPKLLFHYYDKDFNNEADTPDNFQSRRPNTSFCFLDIRSPGLGDTAMYLCATSRDRGRNTEAFFGQGTRLTVV.

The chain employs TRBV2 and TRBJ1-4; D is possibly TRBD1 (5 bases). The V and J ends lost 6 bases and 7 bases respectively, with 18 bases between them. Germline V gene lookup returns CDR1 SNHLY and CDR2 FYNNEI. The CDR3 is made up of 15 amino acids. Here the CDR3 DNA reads TGTGCCAGCAGGGATAGAGGCAGGGTTGGTGAAAAACTGTTTTTT. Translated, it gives CASRDRGRVGEKLFF.

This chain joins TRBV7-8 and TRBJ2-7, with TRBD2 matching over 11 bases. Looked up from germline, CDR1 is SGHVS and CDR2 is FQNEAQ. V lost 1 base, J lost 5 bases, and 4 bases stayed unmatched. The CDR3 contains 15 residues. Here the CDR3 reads CASSLELAGVHEQYF. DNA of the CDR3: TGTGCCAGCAGCTTAGAACTAGCGGGAGTCCACGAGCAGTACTTC.

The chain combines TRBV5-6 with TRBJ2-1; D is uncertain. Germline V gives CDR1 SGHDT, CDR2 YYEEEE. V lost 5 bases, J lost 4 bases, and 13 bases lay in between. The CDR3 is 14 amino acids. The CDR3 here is CASSYPQRYNEQFF. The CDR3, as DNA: TGTGCCAGCAGTTATCCCCAGAGGTACAATGAGCAGTTCTTC.

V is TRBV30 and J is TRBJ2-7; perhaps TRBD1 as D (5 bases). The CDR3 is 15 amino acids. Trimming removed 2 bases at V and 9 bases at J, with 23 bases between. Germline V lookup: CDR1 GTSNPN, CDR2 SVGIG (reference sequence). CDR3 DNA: TGTGCCTGGAGTAAAGTATGGCAGGGTTTAGGAGTGCAGTACTTC. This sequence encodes CAWSKVWQGLGVQYF.

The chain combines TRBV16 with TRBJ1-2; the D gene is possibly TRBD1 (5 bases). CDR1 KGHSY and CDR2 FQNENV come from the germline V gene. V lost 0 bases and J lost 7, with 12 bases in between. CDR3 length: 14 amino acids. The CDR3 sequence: CASSQSTAGGGYTF. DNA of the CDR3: TGTGCCAGCAGCCAATCGACAGCCGGGGGTGGCTACACCTTC.

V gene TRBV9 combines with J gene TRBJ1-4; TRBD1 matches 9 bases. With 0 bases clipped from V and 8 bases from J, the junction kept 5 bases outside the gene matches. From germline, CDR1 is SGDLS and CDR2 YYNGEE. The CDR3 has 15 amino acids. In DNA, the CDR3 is TGTGCCAGCAGCGTAGGTGGGACAGGGCGCGAAAAACTGTTTTTT. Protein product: CASSVGGTGREKLFF.

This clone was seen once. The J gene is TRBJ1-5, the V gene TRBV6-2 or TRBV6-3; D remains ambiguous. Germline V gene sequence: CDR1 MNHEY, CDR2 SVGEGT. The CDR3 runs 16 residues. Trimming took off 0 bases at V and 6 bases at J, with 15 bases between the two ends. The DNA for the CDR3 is TGTGCCAGCAGTTACTCGACCGGGGAGACTAGTCAGCCCCAGCATTTT. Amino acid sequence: CASSYSTGETSQPQHF.

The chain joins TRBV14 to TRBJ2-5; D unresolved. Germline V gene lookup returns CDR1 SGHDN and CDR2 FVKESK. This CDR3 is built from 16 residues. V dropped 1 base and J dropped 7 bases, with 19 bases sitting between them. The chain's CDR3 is CASSQAAWPQRVTQYF. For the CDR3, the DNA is TGTGCCAGCAGCCAAGCCGCTTGGCCTCAACGGGTGACCCAGTACTTC.

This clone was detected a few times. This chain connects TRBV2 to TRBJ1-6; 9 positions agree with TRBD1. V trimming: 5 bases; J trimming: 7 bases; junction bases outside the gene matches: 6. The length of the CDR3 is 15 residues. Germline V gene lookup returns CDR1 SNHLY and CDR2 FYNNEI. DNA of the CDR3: TGTGCCAGCAGTCCCCGACAGGGGGAGAATTCACCCCTCCACTTT. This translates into CASSPRQGENSPLHF.

CDR3 amino acids: CASSHGRDYGYTF. CDR3 bases: TGTGCCAGTAGCCATGGCAGGGACTATGGCTACACCTTC. The V call is TRBV19, the J call TRBJ1-2; D possibly corresponds to TRBD1 (5 bases). The CDR3 totals 13 residues. Trimming took off 6 bases at V and 3 bases at J, with 11 bases between the two ends. Per the germline V gene, CDR1 is LNHDA and CDR2 is SQIVND (reference sequence).

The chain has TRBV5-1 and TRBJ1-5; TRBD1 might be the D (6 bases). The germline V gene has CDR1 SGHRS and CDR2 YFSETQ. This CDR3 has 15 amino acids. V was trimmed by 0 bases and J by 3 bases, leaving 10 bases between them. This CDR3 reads CASSLAGAPNQPQHF. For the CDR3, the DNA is TGCGCCAGCAGCTTGGCAGGGGCTCCCAATCAGCCCCAGCATTTT.

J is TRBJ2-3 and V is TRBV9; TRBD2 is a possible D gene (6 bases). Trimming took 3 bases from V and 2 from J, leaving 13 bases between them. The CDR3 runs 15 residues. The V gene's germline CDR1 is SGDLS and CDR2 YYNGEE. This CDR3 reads CASSAQPSATDTQYF. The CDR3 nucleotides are TGTGCCAGCAGCGCCCAGCCTAGCGCCACAGATACGCAGTATTTT.

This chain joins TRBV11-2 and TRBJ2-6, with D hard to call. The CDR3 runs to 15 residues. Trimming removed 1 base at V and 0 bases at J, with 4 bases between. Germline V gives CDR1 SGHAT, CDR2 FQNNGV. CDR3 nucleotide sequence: TGTGCCAGCAGCTTAGTCCTCTCTGGGGCCAACGTCCTGACTTTC. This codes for CASSLVLSGANVLTF.

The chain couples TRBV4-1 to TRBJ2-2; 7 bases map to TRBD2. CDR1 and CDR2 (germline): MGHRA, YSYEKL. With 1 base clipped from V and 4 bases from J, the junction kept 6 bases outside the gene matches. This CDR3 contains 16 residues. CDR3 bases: TGCGCCAGCAGCCAAGCCCGGGACTACGGCACCGGGGAGCTGTTTTTT. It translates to CASSQARDYGTGELFF.

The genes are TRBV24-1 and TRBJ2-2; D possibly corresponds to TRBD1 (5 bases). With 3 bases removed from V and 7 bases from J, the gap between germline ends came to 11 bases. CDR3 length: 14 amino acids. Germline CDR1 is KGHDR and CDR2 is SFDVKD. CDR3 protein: CATSDRRVGGELFF. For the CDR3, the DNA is TGTGCCACCAGTGATCGCAGGGTCGGCGGGGAGCTGTTTTTT.

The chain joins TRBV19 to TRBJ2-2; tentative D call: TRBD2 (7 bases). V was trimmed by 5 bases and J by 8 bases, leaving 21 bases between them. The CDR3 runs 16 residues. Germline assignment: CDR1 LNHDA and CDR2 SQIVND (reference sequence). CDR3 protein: CASSSQGSGKWGELFF. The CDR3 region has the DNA TGTGCCAGTAGTTCACAGGGAAGCGGGAAATGGGGGGAGCTGTTTTTT.